These 2 T cell receptor beta chains were all obtained from the same sample, sequenced in a study of shared clonotypes between healthy human individuals. The data were produced by immunoSEQ multiplex PCR, yet TCRdb's version contains in-frame clones alone and is incomplete. This sample has about 2 million clones, with just under 95% found just once. In the naive CD8 group, cells lacked CD45RO and were positively selected for CCR7, so terminally differentiated effector memory CD45RA+ cells were left out. The sample taken for sequencing was naive CD8+ T cells sorted from blood. Every receptor here comes from a man aged 18 to 35 in good health.

The chain uses TRBV6-5 and TRBJ2-5; 9 nucleotides match TRBD1. The germline V gene has CDR1 MNHEY and CDR2 SVGAGI. This CDR3 contains 13 residues. The J segment lost 4 bases and the V segment lost 8 bases, leaving 5 bases of the junction unmatched. The CDR3 region is CASRDRERETQYF. Written as DNA, the CDR3 is TGTGCCAGCCGGGACAGGGAAAGAGAGACCCAGTACTTC.

The V call is TRBV5-1, the J call TRBJ2-1, with 10 bases matching TRBD2. The CDR3 length is 15 residues. Germline V gene sequence: CDR1 SGHRS, CDR2 YFSETQ. V was clipped by 2 bases and J by 8 bases; unmatched bases: 7. CDR3 in amino acids: CASSFLAGEVYEQFF. The DNA for the CDR3 is TGCGCCAGCAGCTTTCTAGCGGGAGAGGTCTATGAGCAGTTCTTC.